One and the same sample provided the 3 T cell receptor beta chains below, sequenced in a study of cytomegalovirus exposure and HLA in healthy donors. PCR was performed using 60 Vbeta and 13 Jbeta primers. The data were produced by immunoSEQ multiplex PCR, yet TCRdb's version contains in-frame clones alone and is incomplete. The table has about 140,000 clones, around 77% seen once. Sequenced: PBMCs. The receptors originated from a man in his thirties or forties in good health and CMV-seronegative.

The chain carries TRBV2 and TRBJ1-2; D perhaps matches TRBD1 (5 bases). Germline V CDR1 and CDR2: SNHLY, FYNNEI. This CDR3 is 14 amino acids long. The V end lost 3 bases, the J end lost 8 bases, and 16 bases lay between the germline ends. Here the CDR3 reads CASSDIKGSEGYTF. The CDR3 DNA follows: TGTGCCAGCAGTGATATTAAGGGGTCTGAGGGCTACACCTTC.

J is TRBJ1-2 and V is TRBV5-1; TRBD1 matches 9 bases. This CDR3 is 12 amino acids long. J was trimmed by 3 bases and V by 10 bases; bases with no gene match: 4. The V gene's germline CDR1 is SGHRS and CDR2 YFSETQ. The CDR3 here is CAVRDRDYGYTF. Here the CDR3 DNA reads TGCGCCGTCCGGGACAGGGACTATGGCTACACCTTC.

The chain uses TRBV28 and TRBJ1-1; a possible D gene is TRBD1 (5 bases). Trimming took off 5 bases at V and 1 base at J, with 14 bases between the two ends. The CDR3 has 15 residues. Germline CDR1 and CDR2: MDHEN and SYDVKM. CDR3 in amino acids: CASSLRVRGNTEAFF. The CDR3 nucleotides read TGTGCCAGCAGTCTTCGTGTAAGGGGGAACACTGAAGCTTTCTTT.